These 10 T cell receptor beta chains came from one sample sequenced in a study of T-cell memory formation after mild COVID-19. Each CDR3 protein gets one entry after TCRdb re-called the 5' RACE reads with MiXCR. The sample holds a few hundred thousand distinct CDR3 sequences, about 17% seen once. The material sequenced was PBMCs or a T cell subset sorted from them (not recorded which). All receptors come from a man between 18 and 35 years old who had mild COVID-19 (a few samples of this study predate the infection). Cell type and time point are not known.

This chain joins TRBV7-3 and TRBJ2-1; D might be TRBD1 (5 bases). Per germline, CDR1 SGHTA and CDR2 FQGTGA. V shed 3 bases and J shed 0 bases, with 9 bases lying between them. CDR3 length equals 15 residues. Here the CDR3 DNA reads TGTGCCAGCAGCTTGACAGTCAGCTCCTACAATGAGCAGTTCTTC. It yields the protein CASSLTVSSYNEQFF.

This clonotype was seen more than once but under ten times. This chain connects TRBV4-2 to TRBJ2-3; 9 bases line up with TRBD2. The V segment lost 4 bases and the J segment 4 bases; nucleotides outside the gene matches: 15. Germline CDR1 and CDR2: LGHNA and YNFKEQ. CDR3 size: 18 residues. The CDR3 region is CASSPFLSAGGRADTQYF. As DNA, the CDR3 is TGTGCCAGCAGCCCCTTTTTATCGGCGGGGGGGAGGGCAGATACGCAGTATTTT.

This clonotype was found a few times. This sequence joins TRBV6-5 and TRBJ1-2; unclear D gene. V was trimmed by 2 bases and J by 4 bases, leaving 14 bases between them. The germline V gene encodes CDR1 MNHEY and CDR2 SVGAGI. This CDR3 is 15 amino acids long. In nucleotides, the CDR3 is TGTGCCAGCAGTTACGGTTTAGGAGGAGGCTATGGCTACACCTTC. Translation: CASSYGLGGGYGYTF.

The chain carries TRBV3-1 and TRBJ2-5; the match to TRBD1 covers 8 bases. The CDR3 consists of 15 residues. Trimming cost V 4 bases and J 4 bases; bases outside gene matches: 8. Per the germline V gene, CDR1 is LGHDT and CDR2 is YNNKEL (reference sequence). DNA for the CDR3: TGTGCCAGCAGCCCTCGGGACAGGACACCAGAGACCCAGTACTTC. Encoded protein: CASSPRDRTPETQYF.

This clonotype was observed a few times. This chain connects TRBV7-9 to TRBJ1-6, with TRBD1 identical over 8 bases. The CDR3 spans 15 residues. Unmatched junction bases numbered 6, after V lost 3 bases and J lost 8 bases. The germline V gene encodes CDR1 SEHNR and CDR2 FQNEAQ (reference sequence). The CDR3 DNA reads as TGTGCCAGCAGCTTCGGACAGGGCTTGTATTCACCCCTCCACTTT. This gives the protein CASSFGQGLYSPLHF.

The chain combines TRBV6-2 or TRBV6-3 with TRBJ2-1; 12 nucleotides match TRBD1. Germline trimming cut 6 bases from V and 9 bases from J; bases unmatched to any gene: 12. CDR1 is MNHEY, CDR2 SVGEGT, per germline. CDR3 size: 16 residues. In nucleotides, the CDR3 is TGTGCCAGCAGGATCCCGGGACAGGGGGCATGGGCTGAGCAGTTCTTC. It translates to CASRIPGQGAWAEQFF.

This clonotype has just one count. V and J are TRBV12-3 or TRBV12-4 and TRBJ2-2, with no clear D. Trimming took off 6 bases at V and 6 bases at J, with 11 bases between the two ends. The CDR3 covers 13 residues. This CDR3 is CASRPFSPGELFF. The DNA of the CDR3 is TGTGCCAGCAGACCGTTCTCCCCCGGGGAGCTGTTTTTT.

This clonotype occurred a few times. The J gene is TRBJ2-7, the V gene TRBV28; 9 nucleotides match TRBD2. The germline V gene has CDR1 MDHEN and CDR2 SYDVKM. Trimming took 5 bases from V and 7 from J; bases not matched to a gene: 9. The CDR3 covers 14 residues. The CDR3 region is CASSSGGPHGEQYF. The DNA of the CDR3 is TGTGCCAGCAGTAGCGGGGGGCCCCATGGTGAGCAGTACTTC. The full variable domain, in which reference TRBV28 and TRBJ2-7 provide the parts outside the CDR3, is DVKVTQSSRYLVKRTGEKVFLECVQDMDHENMFWYRQDPGLGLRLIYFSYDVKMKEKGDIPEGYSVSREKKERFSLILESASTNQTSMYLCASSSGGPHGEQYFGPGTRLTVT.

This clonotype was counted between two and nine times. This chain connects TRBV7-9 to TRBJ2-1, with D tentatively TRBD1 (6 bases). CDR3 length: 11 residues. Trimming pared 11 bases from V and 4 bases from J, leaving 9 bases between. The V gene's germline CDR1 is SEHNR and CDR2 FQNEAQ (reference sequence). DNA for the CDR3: TGTGCCTCCCAGGGGTACAATGAGCAGTTCTTC. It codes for CASQGYNEQFF.

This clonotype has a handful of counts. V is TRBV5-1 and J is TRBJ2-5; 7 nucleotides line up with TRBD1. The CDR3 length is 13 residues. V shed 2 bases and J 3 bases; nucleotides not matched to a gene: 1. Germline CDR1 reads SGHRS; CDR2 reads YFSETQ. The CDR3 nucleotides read TGCGCCAGCAGCTTCGACAGGGAAGAGACCCAGTACTTC. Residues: CASSFDREETQYF. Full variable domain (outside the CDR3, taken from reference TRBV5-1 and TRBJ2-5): KAGVTQTPRYLIKTRGQQVTLSCSPISGHRSVSWYQQTPGQGLQFLFEYFSETQRNKGNFPGRFSGRQFSNSRSEMNVSTLELGDSALYLCASSFDREETQYFGPGTRLLVL.